The 16 T cell receptor beta chains listed next were all sequenced from one sample in a study of T cell responses to AZD1222 COVID-19 vaccine. The repertoire was sequenced with immunoSEQ multiplex PCR; TCRdb's copy has only in-frame clones and lacks some. The table lists fewer than 200,000 clones, 70% to 90% of them singletons, with 5% to 7% in the top ten. This sample comprised peripheral blood, obtained on day 0 of AZD1222 vaccination. Receptors originate from an adult in good health.

The V and J genes are TRBV5-1 and TRBJ2-7; D may be TRBD1 (6 bases). From germline, CDR1 is SGHRS and CDR2 YFSETQ. The CDR3 covers 15 residues. V was trimmed by 3 bases and J by 3 bases, leaving 16 bases between them. The CDR3 DNA reads TGCGCCAGCAGCTCTCTACAGGGTTTCAGCTACGAGCAGTACTTC. Encoded protein: CASSSLQGFSYEQYF.

The gene calls are TRBV19 and TRBJ1-2; D remains ambiguous. The V end lost 6 bases, the J end lost 5 bases, and 10 bases lay between the germline ends. The germline V gene has CDR1 LNHDA and CDR2 SQIVND (reference sequence). This CDR3 contains 12 residues. The CDR3 region has the DNA TGTGCCAGTAGCACCCTAAGGTATGGCTACACCTTC. Residues: CASSTLRYGYTF.

The chain combines TRBV2 with TRBJ1-3; 8 bases are shared with TRBD1. The CDR3 is made up of 12 amino acids. Germline V CDR1 and CDR2: SNHLY, FYNNEI. V lost 8 bases to trimming and J lost 6 bases; unmatched junction nucleotides: 3. Here the CDR3 reads CASRTGPNTIYF. CDR3 DNA sequence: TGTGCCAGCCGGACAGGGCCAAACACCATATATTTT.

V gene TRBV7-2 combines with J gene TRBJ2-1, with TRBD2 identical over 10 bases. Germline-derived CDR1 and CDR2 are SGHTA and FQGNSA. Trimming cost V 1 base and J 9 bases; bases outside gene matches: 9. This CDR3 contains 16 residues. The CDR3 sequence is CASSLVPSGSSGEQFF. In DNA, the CDR3 is TGTGCCAGCAGCTTAGTTCCTAGCGGGAGTTCGGGTGAGCAGTTCTTC.

The chain has TRBV2 and TRBJ2-7; no clear D. The germline V and J ends were trimmed by 4 bases and 0 bases, with 7 bases remaining between them. The CDR3 has 13 residues. Germline loops: CDR1 SNHLY, CDR2 FYNNEI. The CDR3 region has the DNA TGTGCCAGCAGTGCTGATCCCTCCTACGAGCAGTACTTC. Its protein product is CASSADPSYEQYF.

This clone has a single count. The chain carries TRBV28 and TRBJ1-5; 10 bases are a match to TRBD1. The CDR3 runs 16 residues. Germline CDR1 is MDHEN and CDR2 is SYDVKM. J gave up 4 bases and V 6 bases, and 9 bases lay outside the gene matches. The CDR3 reads CASSFRTGGKNQPQHF. DNA for the CDR3: TGTGCCAGCAGCTTTAGGACAGGGGGAAAAAATCAGCCCCAGCATTTT.

The chain carries TRBV21-1 and TRBJ1-6. TRBV21-1 is given as a pseudogene. CDR3 length: 15 amino acids. DNA of the CDR3: TGTGCCAGCAGCAAAGTCGGCACCAGAATTGGGCCCCTCCACTTT. It yields the protein CASSKVGTRIGPLHF.

The V gene is TRBV3-1 (or the pseudogene TRBV3-2), the J gene TRBJ1-2; D may be TRBD1 (5 bases). The germline V gene has CDR1 LGHDT and CDR2 YNNKEL (reference sequence). V was cut by 6 bases and J by 10 bases, with 15 bases left in between. This CDR3 has 12 residues. CDR3 coding DNA: TGTGCCAGCAGGAAGACTCAGGGACTCTACACCTTC. This encodes CASRKTQGLYTF.

The V and J genes are TRBV3-1 (or the pseudogene TRBV3-2) and TRBJ1-3, with D hard to call. V was pared by 7 bases and J by 0 bases, with 13 bases between. This CDR3 region has 15 residues. The germline V gene encodes CDR1 LGHDT and CDR2 YNNKEL (reference sequence). The CDR3: CASTSLGSSGNTIYF. CDR3 in DNA: TGTGCCAGCACCTCACTCGGGTCCTCTGGAAACACCATATATTTT.

This chain links TRBV25-1 with TRBJ2-1; TRBD1 aligns across 7 bases. CDR3 length: 14 amino acids. With 2 bases clipped from V and 8 bases from J, the junction kept 6 bases outside the gene matches. CDR1 is MGHDK, CDR2 SYGVNS, per germline. In DNA form, the CDR3 reads TGTGCCAGCAGTGAAGACAGGGAGTCCTATGAGCAGTTCTTC. Translated: CASSEDRESYEQFF.

The chain joins TRBV27 to TRBJ2-5; perhaps D is TRBD1 or TRBD2 (5 bases each). The germline V and J ends were trimmed by 4 bases and 4 bases, with 16 bases remaining between them. Germline lookup yields CDR1 MNHEY and CDR2 SMNVEV (reference sequence). This CDR3 has 15 residues. This CDR3 reads CASSSGRLPAETQYF. The CDR3 DNA reads as TGTGCCAGCAGTTCGGGACGACTGCCGGCAGAGACCCAGTACTTC.

The chain carries TRBV5-1 and TRBJ2-4; 8 bases match TRBD1. Germline loops: CDR1 SGHRS, CDR2 YFSETQ. The CDR3 length is 17 residues. With V trimmed by 4 bases and J by 0 bases, 9 bases remained unmatched. The CDR3 bases are TGCGCCAGCAGCCAGACGGGACAGGAGTTAGCCAAAAACATTCAGTACTTC. This gives the protein CASSQTGQELAKNIQYF. The full variable domain, its missing parts supplied by reference TRBV5-1 and TRBJ2-4, is KAGVTQTPRYLIKTRGQQVTLSCSPISGHRSVSWYQQTPGQGLQFLFEYFSETQRNKGNFPGRFSGRQFSNSRSEMNVSTLELGDSALYLCASSQTGQELAKNIQYFGAGTRLSVL.

This sequence joins TRBV28 and TRBJ1-1; a possible D gene is TRBD1 (5 bases). From germline, CDR1 is MDHEN and CDR2 SYDVKM. This CDR3 spans 16 amino acids. The V and J ends lost 5 bases and 6 bases respectively, with 22 bases between them. Here the CDR3 reads CASSPKGRRLWAEAFF. The CDR3 DNA follows: TGTGCCAGCAGTCCAAAGGGGAGACGCCTCTGGGCTGAAGCTTTCTTT.

This clone was seen more than once but under ten times. This chain links TRBV11-3 with TRBJ2-5; the D gene is possibly TRBD1 (6 bases). Germline lookup yields CDR1 SGHNT and CDR2 YENEEA. The length of the CDR3 is 14 residues. V was trimmed by 5 bases and J by 4 bases, leaving 14 bases between them. CDR3 loop: CASSVTGSLETQYF. For the CDR3, the DNA is TGTGCCAGCAGCGTCACAGGGTCCCTAGAGACCCAGTACTTC.

This clone came up once. V and J are TRBV19 and TRBJ1-5; D is ambiguous. Trimming removed 5 bases at V and 3 bases at J, with 14 bases between. CDR1 LNHDA and CDR2 SQIVND come from the germline V gene (reference sequence). CDR3 size: 15 residues. The chain's CDR3 is CASSRELSINQPQHF. CDR3 DNA sequence: TGTGCCAGTAGTCGGGAGCTATCTATCAATCAGCCCCAGCATTTT.

The gene calls are TRBV6-5 and TRBJ1-4; no clear D. V lost 2 bases and J 4 bases, leaving 11 bases between the germline ends. The V gene's germline CDR1 is MNHEY and CDR2 SVGAGI. This CDR3 contains 15 residues. CDR3 nucleotide sequence: TGTGCCAGCAGTTACGGTCGGACCTTTAATGAAAAACTGTTTTTT. Translated, it gives CASSYGRTFNEKLFF.